This T cell receptor beta chain was found in a study of beta chain features in type 1 diabetes. General study points: The cDNA sequencing approach could over-represent high-TCR-expressing cells. TCRB CDR3 length was moderately but significantly reduced in all four CD4+ subsets of Type 1 diabetes patients.

Sorted CD4+ subsets: naive, central memory, regulatory, stem cell-like memory (CD45RO/CCR7/CD25/CD127/CD95/CD27 panel). The CDR3 contains 15 residues. From germline, CDR1 is MNHEY and CDR2 SVGAGI. V lost 5 bases to trimming and J lost 2 bases, with 13 bases between them. Reverse transcription of all isolated RNA meant that expressed TCRB transcripts were sequenced. The read count averaged around 4 million across naive, central memory and regulatory T cell samples. TCRdb's copy holds only in-frame clones and misses some; the assay was immunoSEQ multiplex PCR. The table includes roughly 150,000 clones, roughly 9% detected once. On this clone itself: Its cognate antigen is unknown.

V gene TRBV6-5 combines with J gene TRBJ1-5; a weak D match, TRBD1 (5 bases). This sequence originates from a woman in her twenties or thirties with type 1 diabetes. Sequenced: central memory CD4+ T cells from blood. CDR3 region: CASSRTGGGNQPQHF. CDR3 bases: TGTGCCAGCAGTCGCACAGGTGGGGGCAATCAGCCCCAGCATTTT.